Each of the 30 T cell receptor beta chains below was sequenced from the same sample in a study of shared clonotypes between healthy human individuals. Produced via immunoSEQ multiplex PCR; TCRdb's table is partial and in-frame only. The repertoire holds a few million clones, with 93% as singletons. The sample taken for sequencing was naive CD4+ T cells from PBMCs. Specified subset: CD45RA+ positively selected. The receptors here all came from a man aged 18-30 years in good health. Some clones in this sample may be carry-over from other donors' samples.

The rearrangement links TRBV5-1 to TRBJ2-1, with D maybe TRBD2 (5 bases). Deletions cut 0 bases from V and 9 bases from J, with 10 bases between. Germline V gene data show CDR1 as SGHRS and CDR2 as YFSETQ. This CDR3 region has 13 residues. The DNA of the CDR3 is TGCGCCAGCAGCTTGGCCGGGGTGCTTGAGCAGTTCTTC. Its protein is CASSLAGVLEQFF. Filled out from reference TRBV5-1 and TRBJ2-1, the complete variable domain reads KAGVTQTPRYLIKTRGQQVTLSCSPISGHRSVSWYQQTPGQGLQFLFEYFSETQRNKGNFPGRFSGRQFSNSRSEMNVSTLELGDSALYLCASSLAGVLEQFFGPGTRLTVL.

The gene calls are TRBV7-2 and TRBJ1-3, with D unresolved. V gave up 10 bases and J gave up 2 bases, with 9 bases separating them. The CDR3 covers 12 residues. Germline V lookup: CDR1 SGHTA, CDR2 FQGNSA. CDR3 in DNA: TGTGCCATGCGGGCTACTGGAAACACCATATATTTT. It codes for CAMRATGNTIYF. The full variable domain, with the rest looked up from reference TRBV7-2 and TRBJ1-3, is GAGVSQSPSNKVTEKGKDVELRCDPISGHTALYWYRQSLGQGLEFLIYFQGNSAPDKSGLPSDRFSAERTGGSVSTLTIQRTQQEDSAVYLCAMRATGNTIYFGEGSWLTVV.

V gene TRBV7-8 combines with J gene TRBJ2-7; D may be TRBD1 (5 bases). Between the trimmed V and J ends, which lost 5 bases and 2 bases, there was a span of 13 bases. The CDR3 is 14 amino acids. Germline CDR1 reads SGHVS; CDR2 reads FQNEAQ. The CDR3 sequence: CASSANEQAYEQYF. The CDR3 bases are TGTGCCAGCAGCGCCAACGAACAGGCCTACGAGCAGTACTTC.

The gene calls are TRBV18 and TRBJ2-7; 10 bases match TRBD2. Germline lookup yields CDR1 KGHSH and CDR2 LQKENI. The V segment lost 5 bases and the J segment 4 bases; nucleotides outside the gene matches: 20. CDR3 length: 19 amino acids. The CDR3 sequence: CASSNPEEREGTVIYEQYF. The CDR3 DNA is TGTGCCAGCTCAAACCCCGAGGAGCGGGAGGGCACAGTAATTTACGAGCAGTACTTC.

The chain links TRBV29-1 to TRBJ1-1; D not resolved. Germline lookup yields CDR1 SQVTM and CDR2 ANQGSEA. V was trimmed by 7 bases and J by 2 bases, leaving 20 bases between them. The CDR3 consists of 15 residues. The CDR3 reads CSAKGFGSINTEAFF. The DNA of the CDR3 is TGCAGCGCCAAAGGGTTTGGCAGCATAAACACTGAAGCTTTCTTT. Using reference TRBV29-1 and TRBJ1-1 for the parts outside the CDR3, the full variable domain is SAVISQKPSRDICQRGTSLTIQCQVDSQVTMMFWYRQQPGQSLTLIATANQGSEATYESGFVIDKFPISRPNLTFSTLTVSNMSPEDSSIYLCSAKGFGSINTEAFFGQGTRLTVV.

V and J are TRBV1 and TRBJ2-7; the tabulated D call, TRBD1, remains unverified against the DNA. TRBV1 is a pseudogene. The CDR3 contains 16 residues. This CDR3 is CTSSQADRQSSYEQYF. DNA for the CDR3: TGCACCAGCAGCCAAGCCGACAGACAGAGCTCCTACGAGCAGTACTTC.

The rearrangement joins TRBV30 to TRBJ1-6; D gene unclear. V was clipped by 4 bases and J by 9 bases, with 16 bases between them. This CDR3 region has 14 residues. Germline-derived CDR1 and CDR2 are GTSNPN and SVGIG (reference sequence). CDR3 loop: CAWTSGGYFSPLHF. The CDR3 bases are TGTGCCTGGACCTCGGGAGGGTATTTTTCACCCCTCCACTTT. The whole variable domain, remainder taken from reference TRBV30 and TRBJ1-6, is SQTIHQWPATLVQPVGSPLSLECTVEGTSNPNLYWYRQAAGRGLQLLFYSVGIGQISSEVPQNLSASRPQDRQFILSSKKLLLSDSGFYLCAWTSGGYFSPLHFGNGTRLTVT.

The chain couples TRBV7-2 to TRBJ2-3; D might be TRBD1 or TRBD2, each matching 6 bases. Per the germline V gene, CDR1 is SGHTA and CDR2 is FQGNSA. V was pared by 5 bases and J by 6 bases, with 18 bases between. The CDR3 is made up of 15 amino acids. The CDR3 protein is CASSLVWGAGDTQYF. DNA of the CDR3: TGTGCCAGCAGCCTAGTGTGGGGGGCCGGGGATACGCAGTATTTT.

The V call is TRBV2, the J call TRBJ2-1; 7 positions agree with TRBD2. V lost 4 bases to trimming and J lost 2 bases; unmatched junction nucleotides: 2. The CDR3 is 14 amino acids. Germline assignment: CDR1 SNHLY and CDR2 FYNNEI. The CDR3 protein is CASSAGLAYNEQFF. CDR3 DNA: TGTGCCAGCAGTGCCGGACTAGCCTACAATGAGCAGTTCTTC.

The rearrangement joins TRBV18 to TRBJ1-1; TRBD1 might be the D (5 bases). Per germline, CDR1 KGHSH and CDR2 LQKENI. This CDR3 comprises 14 residues. V lost 8 bases and J 3 bases, leaving 16 bases between the germline ends. CDR3 sequence (DNA): TGTGCCAGCGTCCGAGAGGGCAGGGACACTGAAGCTTTCTTT. Encoded protein: CASVREGRDTEAFF.

This sequence joins TRBV30 and TRBJ2-3; 7 bases are shared with TRBD1. The ends lost 3 bases at V and 2 bases at J; junction bases unmatched: 8. Germline V gene lookup returns CDR1 GTSNPN and CDR2 SVGIG (reference sequence). The CDR3 extends over 15 amino acids. CDR3 DNA: TGTGCCTGGAGAGTAGAGGGGGCCTACACAGATACGCAGTATTTT. Translating gives CAWRVEGAYTDTQYF.

This chain connects TRBV10-3 to TRBJ2-3; TRBD1 is a possible D gene (5 bases). The CDR3 contains 16 residues. Germline values: CDR1 ENHRY, CDR2 SYGVKD. Trimming pared 4 bases from V and 0 bases from J, leaving 14 bases between. DNA for the CDR3: TGTGCCATCAGTGCATTGGGGCCACCTAGCACAGATACGCAGTATTTT. It codes for CAISALGPPSTDTQYF.

The DNA for the CDR3 is TGTGCCAGCAGGGGCTGGACAGGGAGGAATCAGCCCCAGCATTTT. It is translated as CASRGWTGRNQPQHF. J is TRBJ1-5 and V is TRBV6-1; TRBD1 matches 8 bases. The CDR3 totals 15 residues. The V and J ends lost 6 bases and 4 bases, in that order; junction bases with no gene match: 8. Per germline, CDR1 MNHNS and CDR2 SASEGT.

The chain is built from TRBV5-1 and TRBJ2-2, with unresolved D. Germline V CDR1 and CDR2: SGHRS, YFSETQ. V lost 5 bases and J 4 bases, leaving 9 bases between the germline ends. The CDR3 length is 13 residues. The CDR3 sequence: CASRPDSTGELFF. CDR3 bases: TGCGCCAGCAGGCCAGACTCCACCGGGGAGCTGTTTTTT.

On this clone: The identical CDR3 is also encoded by other nucleotide sequences in the sample. The genes are TRBV28 and TRBJ1-1; 12 bases fit TRBD1. V trimming: 4 bases; J trimming: 9 bases; junction bases outside the gene matches: 3. The CDR3 totals 13 residues. Per the germline V gene, CDR1 is MDHEN and CDR2 is SYDVKM. The CDR3 DNA follows: TGTGCCAGCAGTTCGGGACAGGGGGCTAAAGCTTTCTTT. Translated: CASSSGQGAKAFF.

The V call is TRBV27, the J call TRBJ1-1; perhaps TRBD1 as D (6 bases). V lost 1 base and J 1 base, leaving 10 bases between the germline ends. The germline gives CDR1 MNHEY, CDR2 SMNVEV (reference sequence). The CDR3 has 15 amino acids. Here the CDR3 reads CASSLWGGGNTEAFF. The CDR3 nucleotides are TGTGCCAGCAGTTTATGGGGAGGGGGGAACACTGAAGCTTTCTTT.

This clone was seen only a few times. The chain carries TRBV28 and TRBJ2-2, with D maybe TRBD2 (5 bases). There are 14 residues in the CDR3. The germline CDR1 and CDR2 sequences are MDHEN and SYDVKM. The V gene lost 0 bases and the J gene lost 4 bases, with 6 bases spanning the gap. The CDR3 reads CASSLWAGTGELFF. CDR3 DNA: TGTGCCAGCAGTTTATGGGCGGGCACCGGGGAGCTGTTTTTT.

This clone was found once. The rearrangement joins TRBV5-1 to TRBJ2-1; D remains ambiguous. The CDR3 has 12 amino acids. Germline values: CDR1 SGHRS, CDR2 YFSETQ. The V end lost 4 bases, the J end lost 8 bases, and 10 bases lay between the germline ends. CDR3: CASSPRLDEQFF. CDR3 DNA sequence: TGCGCCAGCAGCCCCCGCTTGGATGAGCAGTTCTTC.

The V call is TRBV7-2, the J call TRBJ2-7; 10 positions match TRBD2. Per the germline V gene, CDR1 is SGHTA and CDR2 is FQGNSA. Trimming removed 7 bases from V and 5 bases from J; junction bases left unmatched: 11. The CDR3 loop spans 15 amino acids. CDR3 DNA sequence: TGTGCCAGCACTTTTGAGGGACTAGCGTTCAACGAGCAGTACTTC. Translating gives CASTFEGLAFNEQYF.

The chain is built from TRBV6-4 and TRBJ1-1; the D is unclear. The germline gives CDR1 MRHNA, CDR2 SNTAGT. This CDR3 contains 16 residues. Trimming removed 6 bases from V and 0 bases from J, with 17 bases in between. The CDR3 reads CASSARTVFMNTEAFF. For the CDR3, the DNA is TGTGCCAGCAGCGCAAGGACGGTGTTCATGAACACTGAAGCTTTCTTT.

J is TRBJ2-7 and V is TRBV6-5, with D possibly matching TRBD1 (5 bases). The CDR3 runs to 16 residues. The germline gives CDR1 MNHEY, CDR2 SVGAGI. V was cut by 0 bases and J by 4 bases, with 16 bases left in between. In DNA form, the CDR3 reads TGTGCCAGCAGTTACTCTGGGGCAGGGATCTTTTACGAGCAGTACTTC. It yields the protein CASSYSGAGIFYEQYF.

This sequence joins TRBV27 and TRBJ2-2; TRBD1 aligns across 8 bases. Trimming took 5 bases from V and 7 from J; bases not matched to a gene: 9. CDR1 is MNHEY, CDR2 SMNVEV, per germline (reference sequence). The CDR3 covers 15 residues. The CDR3 region has the DNA TGTGCCAGCAGTGTGGACAGGGTGGAGTTCGGGGAGCTGTTTTTT. Translating gives CASSVDRVEFGELFF.

The chain carries TRBV25-1 and TRBJ2-2; possibly TRBD1 for D (6 bases). Between the trimmed V and J ends, which lost 2 bases and 5 bases, there was a span of 12 bases. Germline V gives CDR1 MGHDK, CDR2 SYGVNS. The CDR3 spans 15 residues. The CDR3 region is CASSEATGRTGELFF. Written as DNA, the CDR3 is TGTGCCAGCAGTGAAGCGACAGGAAGGACCGGGGAGCTGTTTTTT. The full variable domain, its missing parts supplied by reference TRBV25-1 and TRBJ2-2, is EADIYQTPRYLVIGTGKKITLECSQTMGHDKMYWYQQDPGMELHLIHYSYGVNSTEKGDLSSESTVSRIRTEHFPLTLESARPSHTSQYLCASSEATGRTGELFFGEGSRLTVL.

Details on this clone: Other DNA sequences of this sample code for an identical CDR3. The chain carries TRBV28 and TRBJ2-1, with D unresolved. CDR1 is MDHEN, CDR2 SYDVKM, per germline. This CDR3 has 11 residues. V gave up 2 bases and J gave up 7 bases, with 3 bases separating them. Here the CDR3 DNA reads TGTGCCAGCAGTTTAAGGAATGAGCAGTTCTTC. This gives the protein CASSLRNEQFF.

V is TRBV9 and J is TRBJ2-1; D might be TRBD2 (5 bases). The CDR3 totals 14 residues. Germline V gene data show CDR1 as SGDLS and CDR2 as YYNGEE. Deletions cut 4 bases from V and 6 bases from J, with 14 bases between. For the CDR3, the DNA is TGTGCCAGCAGCTACCCGGGATCGGGCAATGAGCAGTTCTTC. It encodes CASSYPGSGNEQFF. The full variable domain, in which reference TRBV9 and TRBJ2-1 provide the parts outside the CDR3, is DSGVTQTPKHLITATGQRVTLRCSPRSGDLSVYWYQQSLDQGLQFLIQYYNGEERAKGNILERFSAQQFPDLHSELNLSSLELGDSALYFCASSYPGSGNEQFFGPGTRLTVL.

The CDR3 nucleotides read TGTGCTAGGGGAACTAGCGGCGACACCGGGGAGCTGTTTTTT. Translation gives CARGTSGDTGELFF. The chain employs TRBV12-5 and TRBJ2-2, with 8 bases lining up with TRBD2. The CDR3 is 14 amino acids. Trimming took 9 bases from V and 3 from J; bases not matched to a gene: 6. The V gene's germline CDR1 is LGHNT and CDR2 FRNRAP.

The chain recombines TRBV4-1 with TRBJ2-2; TRBD1 matches at 11 bases. The CDR3 is 16 residues long. The junction had 7 bases not matched to a gene; V was cut back by 4 bases and J by 6 bases. CDR1 is MGHRA and CDR2 is YSYEKL in the germline V gene. For the CDR3, the DNA is TGCGCCAGCAGCCTCCTGGGACAGGGGGTCGCCGGGGAGCTGTTTTTT. Translated: CASSLLGQGVAGELFF.

The chain couples TRBV28 to TRBJ1-3; D not resolved. CDR1 is MDHEN, CDR2 SYDVKM, per germline. Deletions cut 5 bases from V and 0 bases from J, with 11 bases between. The CDR3 length is 15 residues. The CDR3 loop is CASSGPGSSGNTIYF. CDR3 DNA: TGTGCCAGCAGTGGACCCGGGTCCTCTGGAAACACCATATATTTT.

Comment on this clone: Other DNA sequences of this sample code for an identical CDR3. The rearrangement joins TRBV10-3 to TRBJ2-3; maybe TRBD2 (6 bases). Germline-derived CDR1 and CDR2 are ENHRY and SYGVKD. V lost 3 bases and J lost 3, with 7 bases in between. The CDR3 consists of 13 residues. CDR3 DNA: TGTGCCATCAGTGACGGGAGTACAGATACGCAGTATTTT. It specifies CAISDGSTDTQYF.

Note on this clone: One junction end does not reproduce the germline sequence, and a read error may be involved. The rearrangement uses TRBV10-1 and TRBJ2-7; a possible D gene is TRBD2 (7 bases). From germline, CDR1 is WNHNN and CDR2 SYGVQD (reference sequence). The CDR3 extends over 14 amino acids. DNA for the CDR3: TGCGCCAGCAATGAGGGGGGGCGAGCCTACGAGCAGTACTTC. Translating it yields CASNEGGRAYEQYF.